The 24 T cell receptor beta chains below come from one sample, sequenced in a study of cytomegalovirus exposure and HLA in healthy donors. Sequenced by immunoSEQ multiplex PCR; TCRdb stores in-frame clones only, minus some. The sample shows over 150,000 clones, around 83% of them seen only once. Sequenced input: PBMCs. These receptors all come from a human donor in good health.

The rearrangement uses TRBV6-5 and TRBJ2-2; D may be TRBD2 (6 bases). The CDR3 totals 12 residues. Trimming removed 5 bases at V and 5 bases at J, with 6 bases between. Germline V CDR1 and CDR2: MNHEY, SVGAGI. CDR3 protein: CASSGGTGELFF. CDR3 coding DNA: TGTGCCAGCAGTGGGGGGACCGGGGAGCTGTTTTTT.

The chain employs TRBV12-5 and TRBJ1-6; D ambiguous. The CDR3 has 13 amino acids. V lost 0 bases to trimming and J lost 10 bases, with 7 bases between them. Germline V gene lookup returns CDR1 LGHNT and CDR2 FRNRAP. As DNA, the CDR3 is TGTGCTAGTGGTTTGGTACTTCAATCACCCCTCCACTTT. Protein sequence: CASGLVLQSPLHF.

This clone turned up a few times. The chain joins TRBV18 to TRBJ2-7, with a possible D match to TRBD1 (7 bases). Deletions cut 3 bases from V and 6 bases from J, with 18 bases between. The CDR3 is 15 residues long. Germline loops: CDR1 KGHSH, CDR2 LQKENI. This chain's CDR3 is CASSPKRQGLSEQYF. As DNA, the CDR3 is TGTGCCAGCTCACCGAAACGACAGGGACTCAGCGAGCAGTACTTC.

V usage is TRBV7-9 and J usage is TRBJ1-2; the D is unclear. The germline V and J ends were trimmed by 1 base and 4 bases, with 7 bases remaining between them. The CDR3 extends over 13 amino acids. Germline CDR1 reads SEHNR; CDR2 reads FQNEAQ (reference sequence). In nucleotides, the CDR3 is TGTGCCAGCAGCTTAGATGGAGTCTATGGCTACACCTTC. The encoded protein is CASSLDGVYGYTF.

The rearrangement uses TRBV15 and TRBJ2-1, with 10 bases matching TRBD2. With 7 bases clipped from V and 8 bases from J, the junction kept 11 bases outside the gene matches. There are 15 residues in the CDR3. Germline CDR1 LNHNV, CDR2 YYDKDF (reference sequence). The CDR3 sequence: CATISSGSGVHEQFF. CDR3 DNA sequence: TGTGCCACCATCTCTAGCGGGAGTGGAGTCCATGAGCAGTTCTTC.

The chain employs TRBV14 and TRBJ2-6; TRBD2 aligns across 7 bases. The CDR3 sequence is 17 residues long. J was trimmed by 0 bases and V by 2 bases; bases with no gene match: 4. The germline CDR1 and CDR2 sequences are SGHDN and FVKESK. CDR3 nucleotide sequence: TGTGCCAGCAGCCAACGCTGGGGGGGCTCTGGGGCCAACGTCCTGACTTTC. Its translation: CASSQRWGGSGANVLTF.

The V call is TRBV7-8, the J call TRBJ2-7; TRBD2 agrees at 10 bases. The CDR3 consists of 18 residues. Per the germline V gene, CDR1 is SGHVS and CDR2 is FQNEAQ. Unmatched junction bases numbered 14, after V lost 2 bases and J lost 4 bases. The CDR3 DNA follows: TGTGCCAGCAGCTTAATCCCCCGACTAGCGGGTTGGAAGTACGAGCAGTACTTC. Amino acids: CASSLIPRLAGWKYEQYF. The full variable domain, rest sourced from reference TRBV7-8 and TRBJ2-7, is GAGVSQSPRYKVAKRGQDVALRCDPISGHVSLFWYQQALGQGPEFLTYFQNEAQLDKSGLPSDRFFAERPEGSVSTLKIQRTQQEDSAVYLCASSLIPRLAGWKYEQYFGPGTRLTVT.

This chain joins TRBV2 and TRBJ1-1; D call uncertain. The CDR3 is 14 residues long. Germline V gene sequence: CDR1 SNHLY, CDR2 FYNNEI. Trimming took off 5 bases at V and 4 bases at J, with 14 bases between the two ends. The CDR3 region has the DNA TGTGCCAGCAGTCCTTGGAGGGAATTCACTGAAGCTTTCTTT. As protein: CASSPWREFTEAFF.

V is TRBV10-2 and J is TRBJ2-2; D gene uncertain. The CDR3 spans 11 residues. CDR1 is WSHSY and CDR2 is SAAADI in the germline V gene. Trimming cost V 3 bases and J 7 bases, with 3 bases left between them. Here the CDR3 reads CASSDLGELFF. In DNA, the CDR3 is TGCGCCAGCAGTGACCTCGGGGAGCTGTTTTTT.

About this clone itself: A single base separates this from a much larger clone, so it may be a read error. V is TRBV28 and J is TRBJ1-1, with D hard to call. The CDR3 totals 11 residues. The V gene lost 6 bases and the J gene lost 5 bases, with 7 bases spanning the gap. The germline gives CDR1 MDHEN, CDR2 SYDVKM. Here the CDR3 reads CASREATEAFF. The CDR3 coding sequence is TGTGCCAGCAGGGAGGCGACTGAAGCTTTCTTT. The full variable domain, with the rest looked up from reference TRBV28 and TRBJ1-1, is DVKVTQSSRYLVKRTGEKVFLECVQDMDHENMFWYRQDPGLGLRLIYFSYDVKMKEKGDIPEGYSVSREKKERFSLILESASTNQTSMYLCASREATEAFFGQGTRLTVV.

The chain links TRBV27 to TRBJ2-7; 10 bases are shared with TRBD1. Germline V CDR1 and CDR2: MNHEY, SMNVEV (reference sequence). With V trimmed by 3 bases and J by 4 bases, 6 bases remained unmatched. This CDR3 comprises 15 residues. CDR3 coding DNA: TGTGCCAGCAGTTTGCGACAGGGGGCTTCATACGAGCAGTACTTC. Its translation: CASSLRQGASYEQYF.

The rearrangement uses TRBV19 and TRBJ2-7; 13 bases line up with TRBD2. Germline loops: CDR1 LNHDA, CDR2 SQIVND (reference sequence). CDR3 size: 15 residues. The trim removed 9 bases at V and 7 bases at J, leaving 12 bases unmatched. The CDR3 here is CASQKRLAGGDEQYF. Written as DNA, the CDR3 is TGTGCCAGCCAGAAAAGACTAGCGGGAGGAGATGAGCAGTACTTC.

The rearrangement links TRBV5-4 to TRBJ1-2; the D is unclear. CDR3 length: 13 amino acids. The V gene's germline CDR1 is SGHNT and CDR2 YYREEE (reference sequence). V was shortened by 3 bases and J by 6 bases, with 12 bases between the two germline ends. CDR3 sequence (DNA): TGTGCCAGCAGCTGGCGGACTCGGCATGGCTACACCTTC. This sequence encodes CASSWRTRHGYTF.

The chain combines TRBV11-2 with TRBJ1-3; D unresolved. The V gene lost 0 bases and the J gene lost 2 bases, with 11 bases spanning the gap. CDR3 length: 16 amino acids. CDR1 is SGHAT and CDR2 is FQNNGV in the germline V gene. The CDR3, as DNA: TGTGCCAGCAGCTTAGATTTCCAGGCGACTGGAAACACCATATATTTT. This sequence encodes CASSLDFQATGNTIYF.

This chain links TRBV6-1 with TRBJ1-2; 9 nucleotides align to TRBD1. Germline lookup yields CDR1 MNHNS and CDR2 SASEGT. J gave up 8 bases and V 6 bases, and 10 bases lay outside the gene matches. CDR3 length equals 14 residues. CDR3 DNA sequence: TGTGCCAGCAGCGCCGGGACAGGGTATAGCGGCTACACCTTC. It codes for CASSAGTGYSGYTF.

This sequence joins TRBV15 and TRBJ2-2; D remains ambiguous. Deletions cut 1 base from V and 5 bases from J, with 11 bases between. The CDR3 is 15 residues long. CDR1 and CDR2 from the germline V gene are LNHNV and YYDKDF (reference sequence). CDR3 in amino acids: CATSRAPLRTGELFF. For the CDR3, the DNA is TGTGCCACCAGCAGAGCCCCACTGAGGACCGGGGAGCTGTTTTTT.

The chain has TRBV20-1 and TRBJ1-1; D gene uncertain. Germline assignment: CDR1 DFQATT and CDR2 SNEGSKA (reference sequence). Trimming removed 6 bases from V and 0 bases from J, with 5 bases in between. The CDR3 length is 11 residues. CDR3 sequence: CSAFLNTEAFF. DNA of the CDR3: TGCAGTGCCTTCTTGAACACTGAAGCTTTCTTT.

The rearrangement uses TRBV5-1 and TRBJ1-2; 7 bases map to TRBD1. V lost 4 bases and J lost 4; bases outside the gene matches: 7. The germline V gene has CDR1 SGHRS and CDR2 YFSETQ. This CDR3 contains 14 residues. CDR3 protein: CASSPIQGTYGYTF. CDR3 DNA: TGCGCCAGCAGCCCCATACAGGGGACCTATGGCTACACCTTC. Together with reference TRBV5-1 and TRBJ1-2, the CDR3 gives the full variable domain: KAGVTQTPRYLIKTRGQQVTLSCSPISGHRSVSWYQQTPGQGLQFLFEYFSETQRNKGNFPGRFSGRQFSNSRSEMNVSTLELGDSALYLCASSPIQGTYGYTFGSGTRLTVV.

The CDR3, as DNA: TGTGCCAGCAGCGAGACAGGCGACAGGCGATACGAGCAGTACTTC. Translated: CASSETGDRRYEQYF. The rearrangement uses TRBV9 and TRBJ2-7; tentatively, D is TRBD1 (6 bases). V shed 3 bases and J shed 4 bases, with 17 bases lying between them. This CDR3 has 15 residues. In germline, CDR1 is SGDLS, CDR2 YYNGEE.

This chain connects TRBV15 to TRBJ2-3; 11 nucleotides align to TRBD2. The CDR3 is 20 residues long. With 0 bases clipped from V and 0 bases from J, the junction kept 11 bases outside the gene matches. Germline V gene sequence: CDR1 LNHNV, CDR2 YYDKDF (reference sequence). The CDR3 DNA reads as TGTGCCACCAGCAGAGATATGGCTAGCGGGGGGCCTGCTAGCACAGATACGCAGTATTTT. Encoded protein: CATSRDMASGGPASTDTQYF.

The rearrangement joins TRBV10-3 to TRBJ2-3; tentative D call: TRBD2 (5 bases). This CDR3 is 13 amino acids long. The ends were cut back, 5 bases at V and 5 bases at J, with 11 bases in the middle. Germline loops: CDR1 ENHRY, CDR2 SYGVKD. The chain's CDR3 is CAISKEVGDTQYF. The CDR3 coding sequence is TGTGCCATCAGTAAGGAGGTTGGAGATACGCAGTATTTT.

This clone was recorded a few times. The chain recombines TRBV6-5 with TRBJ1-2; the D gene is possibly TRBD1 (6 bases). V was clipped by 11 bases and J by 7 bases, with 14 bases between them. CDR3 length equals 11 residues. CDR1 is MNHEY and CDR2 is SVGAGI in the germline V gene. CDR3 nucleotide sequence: TGTGCCGCCCGGGGGGCGTCTGGCTACACCTTC. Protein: CAARGASGYTF.

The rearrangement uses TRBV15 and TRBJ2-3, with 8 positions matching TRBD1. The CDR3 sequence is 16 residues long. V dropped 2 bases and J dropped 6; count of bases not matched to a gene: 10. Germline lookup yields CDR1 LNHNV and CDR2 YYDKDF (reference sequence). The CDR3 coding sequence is TGTGCCACCAGCAGAAACACAGGGGGGATCAGGGATACGCAGTATTTT. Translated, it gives CATSRNTGGIRDTQYF.

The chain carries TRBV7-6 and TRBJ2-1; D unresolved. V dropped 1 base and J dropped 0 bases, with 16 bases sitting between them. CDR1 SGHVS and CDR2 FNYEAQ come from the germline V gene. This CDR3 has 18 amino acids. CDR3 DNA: TGTGCCAGCAGCTTAGGAGGCGACCAAACCCGCTCCTACAATGAGCAGTTCTTC. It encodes CASSLGGDQTRSYNEQFF. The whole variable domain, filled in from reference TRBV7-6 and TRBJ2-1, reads GAGVSQSPRYKVTKRGQDVALRCDPISGHVSLYWYRQALGQGPEFLTYFNYEAQQDKSGLPNDRFSAERPEGSISTLTIQRTEQRDSAMYRCASSLGGDQTRSYNEQFFGPGTRLTVL.